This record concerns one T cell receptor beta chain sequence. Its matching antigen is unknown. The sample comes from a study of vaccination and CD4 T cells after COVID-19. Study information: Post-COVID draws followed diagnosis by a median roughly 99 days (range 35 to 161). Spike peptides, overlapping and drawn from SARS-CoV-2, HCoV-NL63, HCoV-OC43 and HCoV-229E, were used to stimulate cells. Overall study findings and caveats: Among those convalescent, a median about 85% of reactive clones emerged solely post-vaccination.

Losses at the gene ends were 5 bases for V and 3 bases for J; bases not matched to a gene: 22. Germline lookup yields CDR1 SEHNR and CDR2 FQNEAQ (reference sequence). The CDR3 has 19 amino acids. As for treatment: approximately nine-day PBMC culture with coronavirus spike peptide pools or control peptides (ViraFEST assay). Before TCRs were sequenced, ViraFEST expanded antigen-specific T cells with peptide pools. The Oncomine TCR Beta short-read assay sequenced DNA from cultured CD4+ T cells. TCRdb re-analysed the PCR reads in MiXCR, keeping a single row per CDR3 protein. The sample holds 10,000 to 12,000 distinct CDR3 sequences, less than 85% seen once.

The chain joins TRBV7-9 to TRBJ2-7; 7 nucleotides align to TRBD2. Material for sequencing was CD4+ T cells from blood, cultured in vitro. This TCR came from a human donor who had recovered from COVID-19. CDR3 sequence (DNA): TGTGCCAGCAGCACCCTACGACTAGCAGCGAACACGGAAAGCTACGAGCAGTACTTC. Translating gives CASSTLRLAANTESYEQYF.